These T cell receptor beta chains were read from a single sample in a study of radiotherapy plus CTLA-4 blockade in lung cancer. Repertoires were generated with immunoSEQ multiplex PCR, while TCRdb's copy carries only in-frame clones and drops some. The data hold 70,000 to 95,000 clones, with about 80% observed a single time. The sample here was peripheral blood, taken from a patient treated with radiotherapy plus ipilimumab. Receptor source: a human donor with non-small cell lung cancer that progressed on radiotherapy plus ipilimumab. Both conserved end residues are part of each CDR3. D genes are given only for firm matches. The listing skips clone size in some rows; elsewhere it reads once, few, many or a size class.

j_call clone_size v_call d_call cdr3_aa cdr3_nt
TRBJ2-7 . TRBV4-1 . CASSQVGVQPYEQYF TGCGCCAGCAGCCAAGTTGGAGTACAACCCTACGAGCAGTACTTC
TRBJ2-3 . TRBV7-9 TRBD1 CASSQSWGTVTDTQYF TGTGCCAGCAGCCAATCATGGGGGACAGTCACAGATACGCAGTATTTT
TRBJ1-3 . TRBV7-9 . CASSFIGGDATIYF TGTGCCAGCAGCTTTATAGGAGGTGATGCCACCATATATTTT
TRBJ1-1 . TRBV6-1 . CASTGNTEAFF TGTGCCAGCACAGGGAACACTGAAGCTTTCTTT
TRBJ2-1 . TRBV6-5 . CASSYSKYNEQFF TGTGCCAGCAGTTACTCTAAGTACAATGAGCAGTTCTTC
TRBJ2-7 . TRBV5-4 TRBD1 CASSQAIGTGGYEQYF TGTGCCAGCAGCCAAGCGATCGGGACAGGGGGCTACGAGCAGTACTTC
TRBJ2-1 once TRBV6-5 TRBD1 CASSYFRDRPTNEQFF TGTGCCAGCAGTTACTTCCGGGACAGGCCAACCAATGAGCAGTTCTTC
TRBJ2-3 . TRBV10-3 TRBD2 CAISGLAGNPTDTQYF TGTGCCATCAGTGGACTAGCGGGAAACCCCACAGATACGCAGTATTTT
TRBJ2-6 . TRBV10-3 . CAISALQGANVLTF TGTGCCATCAGTGCCTTACAGGGGGCCAACGTCCTGACTTTC
TRBJ1-1 few TRBV7-2 . CASTWGAGTEAFF TGTGCCAGCACATGGGGGGCCGGCACTGAAGCTTTCTTT
TRBJ2-5 once TRBV18 . CASSPPVGGETQYF TGTGCCAGCTCACCACCGGTGGGGGGCGAGACCCAGTACTTC
TRBJ2-5 . TRBV7-8 . CASSPQAVTQYF TGTGCCAGCAGCCCCCAGGCCGTGACCCAGTACTTC
TRBJ1-5 . TRBV4-3 . CASSKDPNQPQHF TGCGCCAGCAGCAAAGACCCCAATCAGCCCCAGCATTTT
TRBJ1-3 . TRBV4-3 . CASSPNPRGKGNTIYF TGCGCCAGCAGCCCCAACCCGAGAGGCAAAGGAAACACCATATATTTT
TRBJ2-1 . TRBV1 . CTSSRELSHINEQFF TGCACCAGCAGCCGAGAACTGAGTCATATAAATGAGCAGTTCTTC
TRBJ2-7 . TRBV6-5 TRBD2 CASSQAGSDEQYF TGTGCCAGCAGTCAAGCGGGGTCAGACGAGCAGTACTTC
TRBJ1-2 . TRBV28 TRBD1 CASSSTGAPSPGYTF TGTGCCAGCAGTTCGACAGGGGCCCCCAGCCCAGGCTACACCTTC
TRBJ2-3 . TRBV5-3 . CARSLGGRGTDTQYF TGTGCCAGAAGCTTAGGGGGTCGTGGCACAGATACGCAGTATTTT
TRBJ2-5 . TRBV30 . CAWDRSYQETQYF TGTGCCTGGGACAGGTCTTACCAAGAGACCCAGTACTTC
TRBJ1-5 . TRBV28 TRBD1 CASGGTGRVQPQHF TGTGCCAGCGGAGGGACAGGGAGGGTTCAGCCCCAGCATTTT
TRBJ1-1 . TRBV9 TRBD1 CASSVGNQGVETEAFF TGTGCCAGCAGCGTAGGCAACCAGGGGGTTGAAACTGAAGCTTTCTTT
TRBJ2-7 many TRBV6-5 . CASSYMGRGREQYF TGTGCCAGCAGTTACATGGGCAGGGGCCGGGAGCAGTACTTC
TRBJ2-7 . TRBV28 . CASLQGTSPNEQYF TGTGCCAGCCTACAGGGAACCTCGCCCAACGAGCAGTACTTC
TRBJ2-7 . TRBV21-1 . CASSSYRTGVTSYEQYF TGTGCCAGCAGCAGCTATCGGACAGGGGTGACCTCCTACGAGCAGTACTTC
TRBJ2-3 . TRBV7-2 TRBD2 CASSLVGLAASDTQYF TGTGCCAGCAGCTTAGTAGGTCTAGCGGCCTCAGATACGCAGTATTTT
TRBJ2-3 . TRBV5-4 TRBD2 CASSSIAGGRTDTQYF TGTGCCAGCAGCTCGATAGCGGGGGGGCGTACAGATACGCAGTATTTT
TRBJ2-5 . TRBV5-1 TRBD1 CASSLAEGARETQYF TGCGCCAGCAGCTTGGCCGAGGGGGCCCGGGAGACCCAGTACTTC